This TCR beta chain was captured by sequencing in a study of CD8+ T cells in alopecia areata. Regarding the study as a whole: Scalp lesions, especially in alopecia totalis/universalis, had higher clonality than normal scalp. Many expanded lesional clones stayed in scalp and blood while on tofacitinib.

A word on this clone: Its antigen is unknown.

RNA extraction was followed by reverse transcription into cDNA, which acted as the sequencing template. The repertoire was sequenced with immunoSEQ multiplex PCR; TCRdb's copy has only in-frame clones and lacks some. Seen here are roughly 190,000 clones, 60% to 70% observed once, and the top ten hold about 0.69%. Treatment noted: oral pan-JAK inhibitor, 5-10 mg twice daily. Peripheral blood samples and lesional scalp punch biopsies were obtained from alopecia areata patients. It was from PBMCs that CD4+ and CD8+ T cells were sorted. Looked up from germline, CDR1 is GTSNPN and CDR2 is SVGIG (reference sequence). The CDR3 sequence is 14 residues long. V was clipped by 7 bases and J by 0 bases, with 13 bases between them.

The chain couples TRBV30 to TRBJ2-1, with TRBD2 as a possible D gene (5 bases). Sequenced here: CD4+ T cells sorted from blood, sampled at week 4, from a patient treated with tofacitinib. The source is a human donor with alopecia areata. CDR3: CASTLGSSYNEQFF. The CDR3, as DNA: TGTGCCTCAACACTAGGTAGCTCCTACAATGAGCAGTTCTTC.